This is a list of T cell receptor beta chains from one sample in a study of vaccination effects on CD4 cells after COVID-19. Here immunoSEQ multiplex PCR was the method, and the copy in TCRdb shows in-frame clones only, minus some. The profile shows tens of thousands of clones, more than 60% of them singletons. Their antigens remain unidentified. Material: CD4+ T cells from PBMCs cultured with HCoV-OC43 spike peptides, obtained before COVID-19 vaccination. Every receptor here comes from a human donor who received a COVID-19 vaccine. The conserved cysteine and the conserved F or W are not part of the CDR3 here.

>9|TRBV7-2|TRBJ2-1
ASSPGPRQF
>12|TRBV9|TRBJ2-6
ASGTTGGANVLT
>14|TRBV5-4|TRBJ2-2
ASSLAGGRNVGELF
>12|TRBV10-3|TRBJ1-5
AISESSGPEPQH
>13|TRBV10-1|TRBJ2-5
ASSDRDRSGKTQY
>13|TRBV5-5|TRBJ1-3
ASSLSQGAGNTIY
>14|TRBV21-1|TRBJ2-7
ASSKGSGRAGYEQY
>10|TRBV5-4|TRBJ2-1
ASSLRYNEQF
>12|TRBV7-3|TRBJ1-2
ASSPTGGAYGYT
>12|TRBV7-2|TRBJ1-6
ASKQTSYNSPLH
>13|TRBV21-1|TRBJ2-7
ASMRAFKGSYEQY
>11|TRBV14|TRBJ2-7
ASSQGRLYEQY
>14|TRBV5-1|TRBJ1-6
ASSLGQGARYSPLH
>12|TRBV11-2|TRBJ1-2
ASSLEAGNYGYT
>14|TRBV4-1|TRBJ2-7
ASSQESQGASYEQY
>14|TRBV7-2|TRBJ2-3
ASSSLWTGSTDTQY
>12|TRBV6-5|TRBJ2-7
ASSWGQPTSEQY
>12|TRBV19|TRBJ1-2
ASSTGQASYGYT
>9|TRBV12-3/TRBV12-4|TRBJ2-5
ASSLIETQY
>13|TRBV14|TRBJ1-4
ASSLRTGVTEKLF
>13|TRBV10-3|TRBJ2-2
AISDVGSGTGELF
>12|TRBV6-6|TRBJ1-6
ASSSPGSNSPLH
>13|TRBV19|TRBJ2-7
ASSIEGSGRDEQY
>12|TRBV4-3|TRBJ1-3
ASSQQGAGNTIY
>12|TRBV28|TRBJ1-1
ASSPQTGNTEAF
>11|TRBV7-8|TRBJ2-5
ASSLDREETQY
>10|TRBV19|TRBJ2-7
ASSRSSYEQY
>13|TRBV27|TRBJ2-7
ASSLLAGAPYEQY
>11|TRBV4-3|TRBJ2-1
ASSQAGDNEQF
>14|TRBV5-1|TRBJ2-3
ASSSGTSGSTDTQY
>9|TRBV20-1|TRBJ1-2
SAVRGSGYT
>12|TRBV19|TRBJ1-5
ASSISTQTQPQH
>12|TRBV20-1|TRBJ2-3
SASISGGADTQY
>11|TRBV5-4|TRBJ2-3
ASSSYGTDTQY
>11|TRBV27|TRBJ2-5
ASSLSFFQGLY
>14|TRBV6-1|TRBJ1-1
ASSEAYRGGNTEAF
>12|TRBV10-3|TRBJ1-2
AISERQGWDGYT